Detailed here is one T cell receptor (beta chain). This clonotype was seen many times. This clone's antigen is unknown. Per-nucleotide qualities are absent, and no much larger clonotype sits a single base away. Library preparation was by PCR. The reads were generated on an Illumina HiSeq 4000. Bulk TCR libraries were prepared as previously described, using TCR primers listed in Table S5. The Qiagen AllPrep DNA/RNA kit was used to purify total RNA. Before analysis, reads from multiple sequencing runs of one library were combined. In the authors' own workflow: Only reads with exact TCR constant sequence were kept, trimmed to 150 nt, and grouped by their 12-nt molecular barcodes. Reads in each barcode group were sub-clustered using a 15% Levenshtein threshold, and a quality-weighted consensus sequence was built for each RNA molecule. Non-functional sequences were filtered out, along with any lower-count sequence sitting one edit away from another sequence. Based on a fit of two negative binomial distributions, barcode sub-clusters having less than 20% of the maximum read count were discarded. TCRdb reprocessed the public reads (quality trimming at Q25 with fastp, clone calling with MiXCR) and kept in-frame beta chains. Merged by CDR3 protein, the rows form single entries marked with the most common genes and DNA. It is TCRdb's table, rather than the study itself, that gives the V and J calls and clone size. Here the sample has around 40,000 distinct CDR3 sequences; about a fifth occur a single time. The biggest ten clones account for more than 0.9% of the sample.

From the cysteine up to the phenylalanine, the CDR3 has a length of 13 residues. Kept here is only the CDR3 DNA, which spans 39 bases and is read in frame from base 1. For CDR1 and CDR2, the germline V gene (reference sequence) lists DFQATT and SNEGSKA. A distance of 10 bases separates the germline ends of V and J, which lose 0 bases and 6 bases respectively. This specimen comes from a study of molecular identifiers for immune sequencing clone quantification (dated by TCRdb to between 2018 and 2020). At the level of the whole study: For a replicate experiment, the RNA from either roughly 18,000 or 92,000 naive CD8 T cells was divided into five aliquots, and four of those aliquots went on to sequencing. CD8 T cells were used in a methods study to benchmark molecular-identifier clustering-based TCR repertoire sequencing (MIDCIRS) and TCR RNA copy counting.

Libraries of naive CD8 T cells were built from approximately 20,000 to 1,000,000 sorted cells, with 10%, 30% or 50% of the purified RNA used. On a BD FACSAria II, naive CD8 T cells were FACS-sorted as CD8+CD4-CCR7+CD45RA+ and collected into RLT Plus buffer. To test detection sensitivity, Jurkat RNA equivalent to roughly eleven TCR copies was spiked into samples of roughly 18,000-1,000,000 naive CD8 T cells. Enrichment of CD8 T cells was done with RosetteSep CD8+ T Cell Enrichment Cocktail plus Ficoll-Paque, and ACK red cell lysis came afterward. The investigation overall reported the following: Spiked-in Jurkat TCR RNA (10 copies' worth), which is not part of the donor repertoire, was contained in the naive libraries. About 3 recovered TCR RNA copies per cell were obtained by modeling, versus about 10 by digital PCR, implying a capture efficiency of 25% to 35%. In CMV-specific effector cells, clones with more than 20 RNA copies contained over 99% of molecules, whereas in naive cells such clones contained under 1% of molecules. Even against a background of 850,000 to 1,000,000 naive CD8 T cells, spiked-in Jurkat TCR RNA amounting to a single cell's worth was reported to be detectable. The sizes of highly expanded clones could end up underestimated when identical TCR molecules share a barcode. When barcode sub-clustering was left out, chimeric consensus sequences inflated TCR diversity, with chimeras reaching as high as 47%.

The sequence derives from a human donor in good health. Some libraries in this study had Jurkat cell RNA spiked in. Sequencing was done on a sample of naive CD8+ T cells from blood, with Jurkat cell RNA spiked in. The meaning of the sample's cell subset or site label: FACS-sorted CD8+CD4-CCR7+CD45RA+ naive T cells. The chain was built from TRBV20-1 and TRBJ2-3; the D gene is not confidently resolved. The CDR3 corresponds to CSAREEKDDTQYF. The base sequence is TGCAGTGCTAGAGAAGAGAAGGATGATACGCAGTATTTT.